These 27 T cell receptor beta chains were sequenced from one sample in a study of shared clonotypes between healthy human individuals. Measured with immunoSEQ multiplex PCR; TCRdb has only the in-frame clones, and not every one. This sample has approximately 1,000,000 clones, with roughly 80% found just once. Input material: memory CD4+ T cells from PBMCs. The subset was: CD45RA-negative fraction. Receptors originate from a man between 18 and 29 years old in good health. Some clones in this sample may be carry-over from other donors' samples.

V usage is TRBV10-3 and J usage is TRBJ2-7; tentatively, D is TRBD2 (6 bases). V was cut by 0 bases and J by 2 bases, with 17 bases left in between. Germline lookup yields CDR1 ENHRY and CDR2 SYGVKD. This CDR3 is 17 amino acids long. The CDR3 coding sequence is TGTGCCATCAGTGAGTCTGGGGGGATTGGCCGAGCCTACGAGCAGTACTTC. This sequence encodes CAISESGGIGRAYEQYF.

This clone was seen a single time. Given a much more abundant clone one base away, this may be a read error. The conserved final phenylalanine or tryptophan is absent from the CDR3, which likely points to a read error. The chain carries TRBV6-5 and TRBJ2-7; tentative D call: TRBD2 (6 bases). The CDR3 is 14 amino acids. Germline loops: CDR1 MNHEY, CDR2 SVGAGI. V was pared by 6 bases and J by 1 base, with 13 bases between. DNA of the CDR3: TGTGCCAGCAGGGTAGCGGAGCTATCCTACGAGCAGTACCTC. It is translated as CASRVAELSYEQYL.

This clone was detected only a few times. V is TRBV28 and J is TRBJ2-3; tentatively, D is TRBD2 (5 bases). The CDR3 length is 16 residues. Germline assignment: CDR1 MDHEN and CDR2 SYDVKM. Trimming removed 1 base at V and 3 bases at J, with 14 bases between. The CDR3 sequence: CASSLSWRRRTDTQYF. In DNA form, the CDR3 reads TGTGCCAGCAGTTTATCCTGGAGGCGGAGGACAGATACGCAGTATTTT. The whole variable domain, remainder taken from reference TRBV28 and TRBJ2-3, is DVKVTQSSRYLVKRTGEKVFLECVQDMDHENMFWYRQDPGLGLRLIYFSYDVKMKEKGDIPEGYSVSREKKERFSLILESASTNQTSMYLCASSLSWRRRTDTQYFGPGTRLTVL.

This clone showed up just a few times. The chain uses TRBV4-3 and TRBJ1-4, with D tentatively TRBD1 (6 bases). Trimming cost V 3 bases and J 2 bases, with 10 bases left between them. This CDR3 is 15 amino acids long. The germline V gene has CDR1 LGHNA and CDR2 YSLEER. The CDR3 loop reads CASSQAQGTNEKLFF. As DNA, the CDR3 is TGCGCCAGCAGCCAGGCACAGGGTACTAATGAAAAACTGTTTTTT.

The rearrangement joins TRBV28 to TRBJ1-4; the match to TRBD1 covers 8 bases. This CDR3 is built from 15 residues. J lost 4 bases, V lost 6 bases, and 7 bases had no gene match. Looked up from germline, CDR1 is MDHEN and CDR2 is SYDVKM. The chain's CDR3 is CASSPTGAGNEKLFF. CDR3 coding DNA: TGTGCCAGCAGCCCGACAGGGGCGGGTAATGAAAAACTGTTTTTT.

The sample holds a few counts of this clone. V is TRBV7-3 and J is TRBJ2-2; D not resolved. CDR3 length: 15 residues. Deletions cut 0 bases from V and 1 base from J, with 6 bases between. Germline CDR1 reads SGHTA; CDR2 reads FQGTGA. The CDR3 protein is CASSLTPRNTGELFF. DNA of the CDR3: TGTGCCAGCAGCTTAACGCCCAGGAACACCGGGGAGCTGTTTTTT.

The rearrangement uses TRBV5-1 and TRBJ2-7; TRBD1 matches at 9 bases. V gave up 0 bases and J gave up 5 bases; unmatched junction bases: 6. The germline gives CDR1 SGHRS, CDR2 YFSETQ. This CDR3 has 15 amino acids. CDR3 nucleotide sequence: TGCGCCAGCAGCTTGGACAGGGGGCAGGTGGACGAGCAGTACTTC. It is translated as CASSLDRGQVDEQYF. Looking up the rest from reference TRBV5-1 and TRBJ2-7 gives the full variable domain: KAGVTQTPRYLIKTRGQQVTLSCSPISGHRSVSWYQQTPGQGLQFLFEYFSETQRNKGNFPGRFSGRQFSNSRSEMNVSTLELGDSALYLCASSLDRGQVDEQYFGPGTRLTVT.

J is TRBJ1-1 and V is TRBV5-1, with 9 positions matching TRBD1. CDR1 SGHRS and CDR2 YFSETQ come from the germline V gene. Trimming at V came to 4 bases and at J to 4 bases, leaving 8 bases not matched to a gene. The CDR3 is 15 amino acids. CDR3 bases: TGCGCCAGCAGCCGCGACCTGACAGGGGGCACTGAAGCTTTCTTT. As protein: CASSRDLTGGTEAFF.

The J gene is TRBJ2-5, the V gene TRBV30; D may match TRBD1 or TRBD2 (6 bases each). The V and J ends lost 2 bases and 4 bases respectively, with 11 bases between them. The CDR3 length is 13 residues. Germline CDR1 and CDR2: GTSNPN and SVGIG (reference sequence). In DNA form, the CDR3 reads TGTGCCTGGAGTATCGGAGGGGGAGAGACCCAGTACTTC. It is translated as CAWSIGGGETQYF.

This chain links TRBV5-1 with TRBJ1-2; 7 bases agree with TRBD1. Germline trimming cut 3 bases from V and 5 bases from J; bases unmatched to any gene: 4. Germline V gives CDR1 SGHRS, CDR2 YFSETQ. The CDR3 loop spans 13 amino acids. The CDR3 here is CASSSTGNYGYTF. The CDR3 DNA reads TGCGCCAGCAGCTCGACAGGGAATTATGGCTACACCTTC.

This clone was counted ten times or more. The chain joins TRBV12-2 to TRBJ1-4; the listed D gene, TRBD1, was not tested against the DNA. TRBV12-2 is an annotated pseudogene. There are 18 residues in the CDR3. The CDR3 nucleotides read TGTGCAAGTCGCTTACTGTACGGTCCGGAACCTCCAGGGGAAAAACTGTTTTTT. Translated: CASRLLYGPEPPGEKLFF.

The CDR3 sequence: CASGLGTGVYEQYF. The CDR3 bases are TGTGCTAGTGGTTTAGGGACAGGGGTTTACGAGCAGTACTTC. The chain has TRBV12-5 and TRBJ2-7; 10 nucleotides align to TRBD1. The germline V gene encodes CDR1 LGHNT and CDR2 FRNRAP. V dropped 3 bases and J dropped 4; count of bases not matched to a gene: 3. The length of the CDR3 is 14 residues.

This clone was recorded only once. The chain combines TRBV27 with TRBJ2-4; the match to TRBD2 covers 7 bases. V lost 3 bases and J lost 8; bases outside the gene matches: 4. Germline V gene sequence: CDR1 MNHEY, CDR2 SMNVEV (reference sequence). The length of the CDR3 is 13 residues. The CDR3 spells CASSFREEDIQYF. CDR3 bases: TGTGCCAGCAGTTTCCGGGAGGAGGACATTCAGTACTTC.

The chain links TRBV29-1 to TRBJ2-2; D is possibly TRBD1 (6 bases). The length of the CDR3 is 13 residues. The germline CDR1 and CDR2 sequences are SQVTM and ANQGSEA. V gave up 7 bases and J gave up 4 bases, with 13 bases separating them. CDR3 sequence (DNA): TGCAGCGCCGCGACAGGTCCCACCGGGGAGCTGTTTTTT. Its protein is CSAATGPTGELFF.

For this clone: A much larger clone sits a single nucleotide away, making a read error possible. Other DNA sequences from this sample encode an identical CDR3 as well. V usage is TRBV5-1 and J usage is TRBJ2-5, with no clear D. V lost 0 bases, J lost 1 base, and 7 bases lay in between. Germline lookup yields CDR1 SGHRS and CDR2 YFSETQ. CDR3 length: 14 residues. CDR3 in amino acids: CASSLAQVQETQYF. DNA of the CDR3: TGCGCCAGCAGCTTGGCGCAGGTCCAAGAGACCCAGTACTTC.

This chain links TRBV7-9 with TRBJ2-3, with TRBD1 matching 9 bases. There are 14 residues in the CDR3. The germline CDR1 and CDR2 sequences are SEHNR and FQNEAQ (reference sequence). V was clipped by 7 bases and J by 3 bases; unmatched bases: 5. The DNA for the CDR3 is TGTGCCAGCACCCGGGACAGGGAGACAGATACGCAGTATTTT. It translates to CASTRDRETDTQYF.

This clone was seen only once. V and J are TRBV28 and TRBJ2-7; a weak D match, TRBD2 (6 bases). Germline loops: CDR1 MDHEN, CDR2 SYDVKM. Between the trimmed V and J ends, which lost 6 bases and 0 bases, there was a span of 12 bases. CDR3 length: 14 residues. Here the CDR3 reads CASRTGTASYEQYF. The CDR3 nucleotides read TGTGCCAGCAGAACCGGGACTGCCTCCTACGAGCAGTACTTC. Supplemented by reference TRBV28 and TRBJ2-7, the full variable domain reads DVKVTQSSRYLVKRTGEKVFLECVQDMDHENMFWYRQDPGLGLRLIYFSYDVKMKEKGDIPEGYSVSREKKERFSLILESASTNQTSMYLCASRTGTASYEQYFGPGTRLTVT.

The genes are TRBV28 and TRBJ2-2; TRBD2 matches at 10 bases. The germline V gene has CDR1 MDHEN and CDR2 SYDVKM. The CDR3 is 15 residues long. Trimming removed 5 bases from V and 5 bases from J; junction bases left unmatched: 5. CDR3 region: CASSNLAGVTGELFF. The CDR3 nucleotides are TGTGCCAGCAGTAATCTAGCGGGAGTAACCGGGGAGCTGTTTTTT. Complete variable domain (other parts from reference TRBV28 and TRBJ2-2): DVKVTQSSRYLVKRTGEKVFLECVQDMDHENMFWYRQDPGLGLRLIYFSYDVKMKEKGDIPEGYSVSREKKERFSLILESASTNQTSMYLCASSNLAGVTGELFFGEGSRLTVL.

Note on this clone: The identical CDR3 is also encoded by other nucleotide sequences in the sample. This rearrangement joins TRBV9 to TRBJ1-5; TRBD1 might be the D (6 bases). Germline CDR1 SGDLS, CDR2 YYNGEE. V dropped 0 bases and J dropped 4 bases, with 8 bases sitting between them. CDR3 length equals 14 residues. The CDR3 region has the DNA TGTGCCAGCAGCGTAGAGGGGGGGAATCAGCCCCAGCATTTT. This codes for CASSVEGGNQPQHF.

The genes are TRBV7-2 and TRBJ2-7; 7 bases match TRBD2. The CDR3 extends over 15 amino acids. J gave up 3 bases and V 4 bases, and 9 bases lay outside the gene matches. Per the germline V gene, CDR1 is SGHTA and CDR2 is FQGNSA. CDR3 residues: CASSWESGANYEQYF. The CDR3 DNA reads TGTGCCAGCAGCTGGGAAAGCGGGGCGAACTACGAGCAGTACTTC. Drawing the rest from reference TRBV7-2 and TRBJ2-7, the complete variable domain is GAGVSQSPSNKVTEKGKDVELRCDPISGHTALYWYRQSLGQGLEFLIYFQGNSAPDKSGLPSDRFSAERTGGSVSTLTIQRTQQEDSAVYLCASSWESGANYEQYFGPGTRLTVT.

V is TRBV2 and J is TRBJ1-5; no firm D call. The V end was cut by 1 base, the J end by 5 bases, with 9 bases between. Germline V gene lookup returns CDR1 SNHLY and CDR2 FYNNEI. This CDR3 is 14 amino acids long. This chain's CDR3 is CASSEGRSDQPQHF. CDR3 nucleotides: TGTGCCAGCAGTGAAGGGCGGAGTGATCAGCCCCAGCATTTT.

This clone was found a few times. CDR3 in amino acids: CASSPGFGRPNTEAFF. CDR3 DNA: TGTGCCAGCAGCCCTGGGTTTGGCAGGCCGAACACTGAAGCTTTCTTT. This sequence joins TRBV27 and TRBJ1-1; D gene ambiguous. Per germline, CDR1 MNHEY and CDR2 SMNVEV (reference sequence). The CDR3 extends over 16 amino acids. V gave up 6 bases and J gave up 1 base, with 18 bases separating them.

Many counts were recorded for this clone. V and J are TRBV6-1 and TRBJ2-2, with D maybe TRBD2 (6 bases). CDR1 and CDR2 (germline): MNHNS, SASEGT. V dropped 2 bases and J dropped 5 bases, with 12 bases sitting between them. This CDR3 has 15 amino acids. CDR3 DNA: TGTGCCAGCAGTGAAAGCTGGGGAGGAACCGGGGAGCTGTTTTTT. Its translation: CASSESWGGTGELFF.

This rearrangement joins TRBV19 to TRBJ1-1; D not resolved. There are 13 residues in the CDR3. From germline, CDR1 is LNHDA and CDR2 SQIVND (reference sequence). Trimming removed 5 bases from V and 3 bases from J, with 10 bases in between. CDR3 sequence (DNA): TGTGCCAGTAGTTGGTCGGAGGACACTGAAGCTTTCTTT. It yields the protein CASSWSEDTEAFF.

This chain uses TRBV6-5 with TRBJ2-5; TRBD1 might be the D (6 bases). The CDR3 contains 12 residues. From germline, CDR1 is MNHEY and CDR2 SVGAGI. Trimming left V 10 bases short and J 1 base short, with 10 bases between. CDR3 region: CATQDSQETQYF. For the CDR3, the DNA is TGTGCCACCCAGGACAGCCAAGAGACCCAGTACTTC.

In its sample, this clone was seen many times. The chain is built from TRBV5-6 and TRBJ1-1; D perhaps matches TRBD1 (6 bases). V dropped 3 bases and J dropped 1 base, with 10 bases sitting between them. Germline CDR1 is SGHDT and CDR2 is YYEEEE. The CDR3 is 14 residues long. The CDR3 loop is CASSYPTGNTEAFF. The CDR3 nucleotides are TGTGCCAGCAGCTATCCGACAGGGAACACTGAAGCTTTCTTT.

V gene TRBV28 combines with J gene TRBJ2-7; 9 bases match TRBD2. The CDR3 covers 14 residues. Trimming removed 8 bases from V and 1 base from J; junction bases left unmatched: 6. CDR1 is MDHEN and CDR2 is SYDVKM in the germline V gene. The CDR3 loop is CASEGLAFSYEQYF. The CDR3 DNA reads TGTGCCAGCGAAGGACTAGCGTTTTCCTACGAGCAGTACTTC.